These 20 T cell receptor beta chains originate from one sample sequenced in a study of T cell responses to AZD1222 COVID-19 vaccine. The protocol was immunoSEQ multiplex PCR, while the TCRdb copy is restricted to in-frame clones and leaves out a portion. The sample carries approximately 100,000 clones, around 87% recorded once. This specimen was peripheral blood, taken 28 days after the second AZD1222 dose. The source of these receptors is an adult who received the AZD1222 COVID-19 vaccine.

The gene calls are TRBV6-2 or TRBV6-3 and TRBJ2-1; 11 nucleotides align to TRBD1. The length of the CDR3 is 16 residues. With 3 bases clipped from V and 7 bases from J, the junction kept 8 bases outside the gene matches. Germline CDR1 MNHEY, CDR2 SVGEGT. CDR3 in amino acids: CASSYVPGQGGNEQFF. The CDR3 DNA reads TGTGCCAGCAGTTATGTACCGGGACAGGGGGGTAATGAGCAGTTCTTC.

CDR3 nucleotides: TGCGCCAGCAGCTTGGTCAGCCAAGGAGAAGCTTTCTTT. This translates into CASSLVSQGEAFF. The V and J genes are TRBV5-1 and TRBJ1-1, with unresolved D. Trimming took 0 bases from V and 8 from J, leaving 11 bases between them. The CDR3 has 13 residues. Germline V CDR1 and CDR2: SGHRS, YFSETQ.

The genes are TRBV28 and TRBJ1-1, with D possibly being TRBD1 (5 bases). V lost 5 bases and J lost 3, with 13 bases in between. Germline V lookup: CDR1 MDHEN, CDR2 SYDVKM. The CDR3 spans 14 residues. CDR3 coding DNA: TGTGCCAGCAGTCCGACAGTGAGGGACACTGAAGCTTTCTTT. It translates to CASSPTVRDTEAFF.

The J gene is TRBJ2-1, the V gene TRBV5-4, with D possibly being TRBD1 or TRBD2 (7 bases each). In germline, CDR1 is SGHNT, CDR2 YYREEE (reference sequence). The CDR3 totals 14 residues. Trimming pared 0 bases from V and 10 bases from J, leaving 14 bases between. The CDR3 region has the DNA TGTGCCAGCAGCTTGGCCAAGCGGGACAGCGAGCAGTTCTTC. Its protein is CASSLAKRDSEQFF. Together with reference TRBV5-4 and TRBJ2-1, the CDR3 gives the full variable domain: ETGVTQSPTHLIKTRGQQVTLRCSSQSGHNTVSWYQQALGQGPQFIFQYYREEENGRGNFPPRFSGLQFPNYSSELNVNALELDDSALYLCASSLAKRDSEQFFGPGTRLTVL.

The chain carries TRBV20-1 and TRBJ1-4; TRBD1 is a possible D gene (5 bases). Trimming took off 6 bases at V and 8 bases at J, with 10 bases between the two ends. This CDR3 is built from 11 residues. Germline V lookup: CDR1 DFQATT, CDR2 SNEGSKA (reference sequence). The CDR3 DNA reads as TGCAGTGCAGGGGTGGGCGAAAAACTGTTTTTT. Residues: CSAGVGEKLFF.

In DNA form, the CDR3 reads TGTGCCAGCAGCGTAGATGGGGGATATAACACTGAAGCTTTCTTT. Its translation: CASSVDGGYNTEAFF. V gene TRBV9 combines with J gene TRBJ1-1, with D maybe TRBD1 (5 bases). Germline-derived CDR1 and CDR2 are SGDLS and YYNGEE. This CDR3 contains 15 residues. V lost 0 bases and J lost 2, with 11 bases in between.

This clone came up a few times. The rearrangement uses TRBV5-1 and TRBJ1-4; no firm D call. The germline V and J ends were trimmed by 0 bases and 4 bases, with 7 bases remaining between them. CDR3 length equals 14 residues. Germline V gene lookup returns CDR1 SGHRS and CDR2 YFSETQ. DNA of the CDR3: TGCGCCAGCAGCTTGGAACGGATTAATGAAAAACTGTTTTTT. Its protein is CASSLERINEKLFF.

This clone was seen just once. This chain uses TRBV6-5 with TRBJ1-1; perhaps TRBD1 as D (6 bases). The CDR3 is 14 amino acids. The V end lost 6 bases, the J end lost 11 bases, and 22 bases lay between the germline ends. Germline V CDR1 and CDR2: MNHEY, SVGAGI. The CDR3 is CASRVLGGQIGAFF. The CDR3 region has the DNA TGTGCCAGCAGAGTCCTGGGGGGGCAGATTGGGGCTTTCTTT.

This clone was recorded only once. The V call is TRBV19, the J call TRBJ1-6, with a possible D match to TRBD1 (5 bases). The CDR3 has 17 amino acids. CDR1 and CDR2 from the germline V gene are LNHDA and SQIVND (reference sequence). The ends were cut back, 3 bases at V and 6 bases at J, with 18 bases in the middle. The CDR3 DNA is TGTGCCAGTAGTATCAATCCTACAGGCGCAGTTAATTCACCCCTCCACTTT. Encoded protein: CASSINPTGAVNSPLHF.

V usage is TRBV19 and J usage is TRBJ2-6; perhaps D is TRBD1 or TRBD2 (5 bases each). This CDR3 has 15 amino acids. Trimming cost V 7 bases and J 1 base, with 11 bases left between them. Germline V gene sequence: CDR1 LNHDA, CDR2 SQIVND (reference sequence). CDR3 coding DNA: TGTGCCAGTACCCCCTGGGGGTCTGGGGCCAACGTCCTGACTTTC. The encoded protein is CASTPWGSGANVLTF.

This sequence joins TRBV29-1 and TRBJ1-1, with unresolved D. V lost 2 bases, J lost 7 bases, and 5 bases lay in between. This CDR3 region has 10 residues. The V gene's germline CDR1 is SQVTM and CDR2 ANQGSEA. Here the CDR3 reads CSVELNEAFF. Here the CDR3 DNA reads TGCAGCGTTGAATTAAATGAAGCTTTCTTT.

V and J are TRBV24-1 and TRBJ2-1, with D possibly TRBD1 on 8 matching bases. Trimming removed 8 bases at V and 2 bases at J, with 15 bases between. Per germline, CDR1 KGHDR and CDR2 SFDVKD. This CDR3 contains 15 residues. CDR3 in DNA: TGTGCCACCATGAACAGGGGGGGTCCCTACAATGAGCAGTTCTTC. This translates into CATMNRGGPYNEQFF.

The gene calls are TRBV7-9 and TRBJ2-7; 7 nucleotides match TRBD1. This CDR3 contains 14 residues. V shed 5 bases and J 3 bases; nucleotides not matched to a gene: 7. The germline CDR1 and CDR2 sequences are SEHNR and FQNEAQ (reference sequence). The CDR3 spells CASSQTGTDYEQYF. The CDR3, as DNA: TGTGCCAGCAGCCAAACCGGGACAGACTACGAGCAGTACTTC.

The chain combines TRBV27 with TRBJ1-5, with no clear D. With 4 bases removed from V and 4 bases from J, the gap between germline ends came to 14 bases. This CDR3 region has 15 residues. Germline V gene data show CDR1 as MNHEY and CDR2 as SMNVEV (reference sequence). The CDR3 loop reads CASSSHRSENQPQHF. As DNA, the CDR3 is TGTGCCAGCAGTTCCCATCGGTCGGAGAATCAGCCCCAGCATTTT.

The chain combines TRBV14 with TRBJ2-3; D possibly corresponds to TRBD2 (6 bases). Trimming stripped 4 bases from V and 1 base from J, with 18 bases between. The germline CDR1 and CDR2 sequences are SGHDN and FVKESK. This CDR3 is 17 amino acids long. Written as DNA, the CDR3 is TGTGCCAGCAGCCCCCTACGGGAGTTTCTGGGCACAGATACGCAGTATTTT. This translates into CASSPLREFLGTDTQYF.

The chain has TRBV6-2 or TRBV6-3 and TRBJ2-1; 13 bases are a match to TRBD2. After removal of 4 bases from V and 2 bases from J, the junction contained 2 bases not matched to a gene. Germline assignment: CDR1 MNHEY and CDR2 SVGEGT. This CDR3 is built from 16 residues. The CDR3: CASSWGLAGTYNEQFF. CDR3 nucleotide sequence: TGTGCCAGCAGTTGGGGACTAGCGGGAACCTACAATGAGCAGTTCTTC.

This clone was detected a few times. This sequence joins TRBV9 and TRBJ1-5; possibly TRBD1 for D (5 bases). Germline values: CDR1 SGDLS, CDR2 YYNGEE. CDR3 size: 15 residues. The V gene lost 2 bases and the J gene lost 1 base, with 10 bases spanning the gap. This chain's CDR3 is CASSVAGESNQPQHF. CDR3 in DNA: TGTGCCAGCAGCGTCGCGGGGGAGAGCAATCAGCCCCAGCATTTT. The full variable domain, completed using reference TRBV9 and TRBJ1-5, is DSGVTQTPKHLITATGQRVTLRCSPRSGDLSVYWYQQSLDQGLQFLIQYYNGEERAKGNILERFSAQQFPDLHSELNLSSLELGDSALYFCASSVAGESNQPQHFGDGTRLSIL.

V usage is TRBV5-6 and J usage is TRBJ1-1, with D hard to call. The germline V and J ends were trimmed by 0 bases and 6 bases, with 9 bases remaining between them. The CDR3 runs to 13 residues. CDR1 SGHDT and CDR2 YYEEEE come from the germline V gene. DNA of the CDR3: TGTGCCAGCAGCTTGGGCAGTTACCCTGAAGCTTTCTTT. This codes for CASSLGSYPEAFF. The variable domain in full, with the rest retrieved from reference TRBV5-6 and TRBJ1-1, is DAGVTQSPTHLIKTRGQQVTLRCSPKSGHDTVSWYQQALGQGPQFIFQYYEEEERQRGNFPDRFSGHQFPNYSSELNVNALLLGDSALYLCASSLGSYPEAFFGQGTRLTVV.

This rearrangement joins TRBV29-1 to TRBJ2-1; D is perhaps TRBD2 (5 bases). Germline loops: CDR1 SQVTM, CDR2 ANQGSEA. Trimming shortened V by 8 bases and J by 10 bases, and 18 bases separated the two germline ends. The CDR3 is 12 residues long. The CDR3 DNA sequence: TGCAGCCTAGGGTCCTCATGGAGGGAGCAGTTCTTC. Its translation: CSLGSSWREQFF.

The CDR3 region has the DNA TGTGCCGGCGGGACAGGGGGCTCTTACGAGCAGTACTTC. It translates to CAGGTGGSYEQYF. The chain combines TRBV30 with TRBJ2-7; 12 bases fit TRBD1. The CDR3 sequence is 13 residues long. Trimming at V came to 8 bases and at J to 4 bases, leaving 6 bases not matched to a gene. Per germline, CDR1 GTSNPN and CDR2 SVGIG (reference sequence).